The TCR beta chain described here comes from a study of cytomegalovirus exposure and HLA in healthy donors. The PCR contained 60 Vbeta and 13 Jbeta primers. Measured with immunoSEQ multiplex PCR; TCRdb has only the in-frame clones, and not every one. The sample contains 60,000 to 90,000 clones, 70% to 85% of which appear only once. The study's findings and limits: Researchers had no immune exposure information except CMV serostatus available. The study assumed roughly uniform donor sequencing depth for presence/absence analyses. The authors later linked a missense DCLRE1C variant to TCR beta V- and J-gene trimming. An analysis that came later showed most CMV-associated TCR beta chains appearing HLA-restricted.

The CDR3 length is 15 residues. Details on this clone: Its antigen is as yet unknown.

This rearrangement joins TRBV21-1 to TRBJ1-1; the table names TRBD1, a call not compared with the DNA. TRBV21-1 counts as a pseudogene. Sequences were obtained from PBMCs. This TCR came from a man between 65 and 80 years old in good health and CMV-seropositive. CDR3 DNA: TGTGCCAGCAGCAAAGTTTCTGGGCCGAACACTGAAGCTTTCTTT. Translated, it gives CASSKVSGPNTEAFF.